This T cell receptor (beta chain) was documented in a study of T cell changes during pregnancy in multiple sclerosis. Germline V gives CDR1 SGHRS, CDR2 YFSETQ. This CDR3 has 14 residues. With 4 bases removed from V and 0 bases from J, the gap between germline ends came to 8 bases. Some clones are missing from TCRdb's copy, which holds only in-frame ones; the method was immunoSEQ multiplex PCR. This sample yields more than 45,000 clones, of which 90% to 95% are seen a single time; approximately 0.49% belongs to the top ten. This clone was counted a single time. The sequencing used CD4+ T cells from peripheral blood mononuclear cells, collected in the first trimester of pregnancy. The clonotype comes from a female donor with multiple sclerosis, enrolled in a pregnancy study. The chain employs TRBV5-1 and TRBJ2-1; D might be TRBD2 (5 bases). The CDR3 nucleotides are TGCGCCAGCAGCCGGGATAGCTCCTACAATGAGCAGTTCTTC. It is translated as CASSRDSSYNEQFF.